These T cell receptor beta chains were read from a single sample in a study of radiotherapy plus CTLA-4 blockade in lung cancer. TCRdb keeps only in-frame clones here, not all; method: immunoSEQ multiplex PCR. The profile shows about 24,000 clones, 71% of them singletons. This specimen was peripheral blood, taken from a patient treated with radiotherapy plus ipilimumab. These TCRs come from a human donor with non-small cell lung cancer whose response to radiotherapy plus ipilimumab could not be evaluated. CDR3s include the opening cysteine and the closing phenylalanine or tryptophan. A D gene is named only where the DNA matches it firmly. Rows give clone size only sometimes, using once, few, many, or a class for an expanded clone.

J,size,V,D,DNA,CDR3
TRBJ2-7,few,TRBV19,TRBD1,TGTGCCAGTAGTATAGGGACAGGGAACTACGAGCAGTACTTC,CASSIGTGNYEQYF
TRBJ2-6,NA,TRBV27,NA,TGTGCCAGCAGTTCTCCTAGCGTGTCCTCTGGGGCCAACGTCCTGACTTTC,CASSSPSVSSGANVLTF
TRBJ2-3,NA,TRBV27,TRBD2,TGTGCCAGCAGTTCCTGGGTAGCGGGACTCACAGATACGCAGTATTTT,CASSSWVAGLTDTQYF
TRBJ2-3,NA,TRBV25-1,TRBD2,TGTGCCAGCAGTGAGGGGCGGGAGGGCCCGAGAGATACGCAGTATTTT,CASSEGREGPRDTQYF
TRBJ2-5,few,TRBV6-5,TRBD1,TGTGCCAGCAGTTTTTTACAGGGGCGAACTCAGTACTTC,CASSFLQGRTQYF
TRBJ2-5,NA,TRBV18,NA,TGTGCCAGCTCACCAGCCGAGCCCGGTGGAGGAAGGGAGCAGTACTTC,CASSPAEPGGGREQYF
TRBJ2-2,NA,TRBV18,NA,TGTGCCAGCTCACCACTTGGGGCAACGGGCACCGGGGAGCTGTTTTTT,CASSPLGATGTGELFF
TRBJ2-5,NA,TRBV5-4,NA,TGTGCCAGCAGCTTGGCCAGGGGTATAGGGGGAGAGACCCAGTACTTC,CASSLARGIGGETQYF
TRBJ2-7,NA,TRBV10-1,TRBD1,TGCGCCCCCTGCCCGACAGGGGTTAACGAGCAGTACTTC,CAPCPTGVNEQYF
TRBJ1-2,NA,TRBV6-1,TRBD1,TGTGCCAGCAGATGGGACAGGGTTTTTGGCTACACCTTC,CASRWDRVFGYTF
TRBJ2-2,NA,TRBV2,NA,TGTGCCAGCAGTAACCCGGGACTTCTTGACGCCGGGGAGCTGTTTTTT,CASSNPGLLDAGELFF
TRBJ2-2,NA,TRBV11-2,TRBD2,TGTGCCAGCAGCCCCAATCTAGCGGGAGGGACCGGGGAGCTGTTTTTT,CASSPNLAGGTGELFF
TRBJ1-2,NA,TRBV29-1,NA,TGCAGCGTTGGAGGTGGGGAGCGCGCGTATGGCTACACCTTC,CSVGGGERAYGYTF
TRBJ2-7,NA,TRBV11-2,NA,TGTGCCAGCAGCTTTAGCGAGAGCTCCTACGAGCAGTACTTC,CASSFSESSYEQYF
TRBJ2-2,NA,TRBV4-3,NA,TGCGCCAGCAGCCAAGAAGGGGTAGGAAACACCGGGGAGCTGTTTTTT,CASSQEGVGNTGELFF
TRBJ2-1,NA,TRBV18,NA,TGTGCCAGCTCACCGTTCGGTTCCTACAATGAGCAGTTCTTC,CASSPFGSYNEQFF
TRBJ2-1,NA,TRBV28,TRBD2,TGTGCCAGCCAAGGGTGGGGCCAGAGGGGACTAGCTTCCTACAATGAGCAGTTCTTC,CASQGWGQRGLASYNEQFF
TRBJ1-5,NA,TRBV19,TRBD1,TGTGCCAGTAAAGCGACAGGGGGCCACAATCAGCCCCAGCATTTT,CASKATGGHNQPQHF
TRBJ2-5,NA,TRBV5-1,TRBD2,TGCGCCAGCAGCTTGGGGGGACTAGCCTCGCGCCAAGAGACCCAGTACTTC,CASSLGGLASRQETQYF
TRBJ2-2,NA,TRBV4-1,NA,TGCGCCAGCAGCCAAGACCGGAGCACCGGGGAGCTGTTTTTT,CASSQDRSTGELFF
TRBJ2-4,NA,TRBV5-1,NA,TGCGCCAGCAGCCCGACTAGTGCGGGGGCCAAAAACATTCAGTACTTC,CASSPTSAGAKNIQYF
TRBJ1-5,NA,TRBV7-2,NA,TGTGCCAGCAGCTTGGGCCGGGGGCCCCAGCATTTT,CASSLGRGPQHF
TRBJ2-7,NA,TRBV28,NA,TGTGCCACCAGGCAGGGTCGGCTAACCTACGAGCAGTACTTC,CATRQGRLTYEQYF
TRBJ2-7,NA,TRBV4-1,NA,TGCGCCAGCAGCCAAGCGCCGACGGAGTCAACGCAGTACTTC,CASSQAPTESTQYF
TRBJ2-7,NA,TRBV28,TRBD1,TGTGCCAGCAGAAAGGACAGGGTGCGCGAGCAGTACTTC,CASRKDRVREQYF
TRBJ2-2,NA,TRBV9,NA,TGTGCCAGCAGCGTAGATCCAGGGCGCATTAACACCGGGGAGCTGTTTTTT,CASSVDPGRINTGELFF
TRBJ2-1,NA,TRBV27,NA,TGTGCCAGCAGTTTATTTCCGTCGACGGCGCGGGAGCAGTTCTTC,CASSLFPSTAREQFF
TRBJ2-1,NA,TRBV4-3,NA,TGCGCCAGCAGCCTCACCGCCACGCAGGACAGGCAGTTCTTC,CASSLTATQDRQFF
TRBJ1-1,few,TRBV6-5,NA,TGTGCCAGCACCTACATTCGAGGCACTGAAGCTTTCTTT,CASTYIRGTEAFF
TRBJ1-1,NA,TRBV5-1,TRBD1,TGCGCCAGCAGCCTAGGGACAGCGAACACTGAAGCTTTCTTT,CASSLGTANTEAFF
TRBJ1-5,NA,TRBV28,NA,TGTGCCAGTCAGTTTAGGTTCGGGGGTTATAGCAATCAGCCCCAGCATTTT,CASQFRFGGYSNQPQHF
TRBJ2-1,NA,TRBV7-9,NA,TGTGCCAGCAGCCTTGTAGTACTGAATAGCTCCTACAATGAGCAGTTCTTC,CASSLVVLNSSYNEQFF
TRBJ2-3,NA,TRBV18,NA,TGTGCCAGCTCATGGGGAGTTGGAGATACGCAGTATTTT,CASSWGVGDTQYF
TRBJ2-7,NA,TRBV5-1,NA,TGCGCCAGCAGCTTGTTTGGAACAGGGAGAACCTACGAGCAGTACTTC,CASSLFGTGRTYEQYF
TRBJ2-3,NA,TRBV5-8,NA,TGTGCCAGCAGCTTTCGGGGGTCAGATACGCAGTATTTT,CASSFRGSDTQYF
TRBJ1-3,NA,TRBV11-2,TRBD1,TGTGCCAGCAGCTTAGCAGCCGGGGGACAGGGGCACACCATATATTTT,CASSLAAGGQGHTIYF
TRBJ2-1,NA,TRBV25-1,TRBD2,TGTGCCAGCAGTGACAGCGGGAGGGCCCCGGGGGGTGAGCAGTTCTTC,CASSDSGRAPGGEQFF
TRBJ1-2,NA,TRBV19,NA,TGTGCCAGTTTTATCCCGACAGGAGCTAACTATGGCTACACCTTC,CASFIPTGANYGYTF
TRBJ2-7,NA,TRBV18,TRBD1,TGTGCCAGCTCACCAAACAGGGGCGGGGAGCAGTACTTC,CASSPNRGGEQYF
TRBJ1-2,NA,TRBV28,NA,TGTGCCAGCAGTTTGTGGCAGAACTATGGCTACACCTTC,CASSLWQNYGYTF
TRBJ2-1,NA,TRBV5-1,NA,TGCGCCAGCAGGTCCCGGGACTCTAACGGTGAGCAGTTCTTC,CASRSRDSNGEQFF
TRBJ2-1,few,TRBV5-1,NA,TGCGCCAGCAGCGTTCGGGGGGCGACCTACAATGAGCAGTTCTTC,CASSVRGATYNEQFF
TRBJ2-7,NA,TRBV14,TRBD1,TGTGCCAGCAGCGGACAGGGGGCATACTACGAGCAGTACTTC,CASSGQGAYYEQYF
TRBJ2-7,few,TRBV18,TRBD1,TGTGCCAGCTCACCCCCCGGGACAGGGAACGAGCAGTACTTC,CASSPPGTGNEQYF
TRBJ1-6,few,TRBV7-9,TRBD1,TGTGCCAGCAGCGCCCAGGGGGCTTTTTCACCCCTCCACTTT,CASSAQGAFSPLHF
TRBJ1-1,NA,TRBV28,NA,TGTGCCAGCAGTGACTGGGGAGGTAGGGTTTCTGAAGCTTTCTTT,CASSDWGGRVSEAFF